This passage covers 24 T cell receptor beta chains from one sample sequenced in a study of molecular identifiers for immune sequencing clone quantification. TCRdb reanalysed the PCR reads using MiXCR and keeps one entry per CDR3 protein. The sample yields fewer than 350,000 distinct CDR3 sequences, roughly a fifth seen once. The sample was naive CD8+ T cells from blood, with Jurkat cell RNA spiked in. The subset: FACS-sorted CD8+CD4-CCR7+CD45RA+ naive T cells. These receptors came from a human donor in good health. Some libraries in this study had Jurkat cell RNA spiked in.

As to this clonotype: A much larger clone differs by one base, so this may be a read error. The chain recombines TRBV7-9 with TRBJ1-4, with unresolved D. Germline CDR1 is SEHNR and CDR2 is FQNEAQ (reference sequence). The V gene lost 7 bases and the J gene lost 3 bases, with 21 bases spanning the gap. This CDR3 region has 17 residues. In DNA, the CDR3 is TGTGCCAGCATCCCTTCTGAGCCAGATACTCCTAATGAAAAACTGTTTTTT. As protein: CASIPSEPDTPNEKLFF. The variable domain in full, completed from reference TRBV7-9 and TRBJ1-4, reads DTGVSQNPRHKITKRGQNVTFRCDPISEHNRLYWYRQTLGQGPEFLTYFQNEAQLEKSRLLSDRFSAERPKGSFSTLEIQRTEQGDSAMYLCASIPSEPDTPNEKLFFGSGTQLSVL.

A remark on this clonotype: Possible read error: a much larger clone is one base away. The chain has TRBV5-5 and TRBJ2-2, with a tentative D call TRBD1 (5 bases). Germline CDR1 and CDR2: SGHKS and YYEKEE (reference sequence). This CDR3 has 14 amino acids. CDR3 in amino acids: CTSSLWGSTGELFF. The CDR3 coding sequence is TGTACCAGCAGCTTGTGGGGCAGCACCGGGGAGCTGTTTTTT. The complete variable domain, with remaining parts taken from reference TRBV5-5 and TRBJ2-2, reads DAGVTQSPTHLIKTRGQQVTLRCSPISGHKSVSWYQQVLGQGPQFIFQYYEKEERGRGNFPDRFSARQFPNYSSELNVNALLLGDSALYLCTSSLWGSTGELFFGEGSRLTVL.

This clonotype was found many times. The genes are TRBV2 and TRBJ1-1; possibly TRBD1 for D (6 bases). Per germline, CDR1 SNHLY and CDR2 FYNNEI. The CDR3 is made up of 13 amino acids. The CDR3 spells CGRQGQTNTEAFF. The CDR3 DNA is TGTGGCAGGCAGGGGCAGACGAACACTGAAGCTTTCTTT.

This clonotype was recorded many times. The CDR3 region is CASSYGGSEQFF. The CDR3 DNA sequence: TGTGCCAGCAGTTACGGGGGTTCAGAGCAGTTCTTC. The chain combines TRBV6-2 or TRBV6-3 with TRBJ2-1, with D tentatively TRBD1 or TRBD2 (5 bases each). Germline V gives CDR1 MNHEY, CDR2 SVGEGT. Trimming stripped 2 bases from V and 10 bases from J, with 9 bases between. This CDR3 is built from 12 residues.

The CDR3 sequence is CAWSVEGQGRGMNTEAFF. The DNA for the CDR3 is TGTGCCTGGAGTGTTGAAGGACAGGGAAGGGGCATGAACACTGAAGCTTTCTTT. The chain employs TRBV30 and TRBJ1-1, with 8 bases aligning to TRBD1. CDR1 and CDR2 from the germline V gene are GTSNPN and SVGIG (reference sequence). The CDR3 is 18 residues long. V lost 0 bases and J lost 0; bases outside the gene matches: 12.

This clonotype was detected many times. V gene TRBV5-6 combines with J gene TRBJ1-1, with D perhaps TRBD1 (5 bases). The germline V gene encodes CDR1 SGHDT and CDR2 YYEEEE. This CDR3 is built from 13 residues. With 0 bases removed from V and 6 bases from J, the gap between germline ends came to 9 bases. The CDR3 nucleotides read TGTGCCAGCAGCTTGGAGGGGACCCCTGAAGCTTTCTTT. Amino acid sequence: CASSLEGTPEAFF.

This clonotype was recorded many times. V usage is TRBV29-1 and J usage is TRBJ2-7; 11 nucleotides match TRBD1. Germline trimming cut 6 bases from V and 4 bases from J; bases unmatched to any gene: 8. CDR1 is SQVTM and CDR2 is ANQGSEA in the germline V gene. The CDR3 extends over 14 amino acids. The CDR3 protein is CSVVFRDRGYEQYF. As DNA, the CDR3 is TGCAGCGTGGTTTTTCGGGACAGGGGGTACGAGCAGTACTTC.

A note on this clonotype: A much larger clone lies one base from this, so it may be a read error. The chain couples TRBV5-6 to TRBJ2-1, with TRBD2 matching 11 bases. Germline-derived CDR1 and CDR2 are SGHDT and YYEEEE. The CDR3 has 14 amino acids. CDR3 residues: CASSSTGLAVEALF. The CDR3 coding sequence is TGTGCCAGCAGCTCCACGGGACTAGCGGTCGAGGCGCTCTTC. The full variable domain, its missing parts supplied by reference TRBV5-6 and TRBJ2-1, is DAGVTQSPTHLIKTRGQQVTLRCSPKSGHDTVSWYQQALGQGPQFIFQYYEEEERQRGNFPDRFSGHQFPNYSSELNVNALLLGDSALYLCASSSTGLAVEALFGPGTRLTVL.

This chain connects TRBV10-3 to TRBJ2-7, with D perhaps TRBD1 (6 bases). This CDR3 region has 12 residues. CDR1 is ENHRY, CDR2 SYGVKD, per germline. V was pared by 4 bases and J by 3 bases, with 7 bases between. The CDR3 loop is CAISATGYEQYF. CDR3 bases: TGTGCCATCAGTGCGACAGGCTACGAGCAGTACTTC.

This clonotype was found once. This sequence joins TRBV4-1 and TRBJ1-1; D remains unclear. Germline V CDR1 and CDR2: MGHRA, YSYEKL. The CDR3 extends over 16 amino acids. V was shortened by 0 bases and J by 1 base, with 12 bases between the two germline ends. For the CDR3, the DNA is TGCGCCAGCAGCCAAGATCCGGCGTACCCGAACACTGAAGCTTTCTTT. It is translated as CASSQDPAYPNTEAFF.

The V and J genes are TRBV14 and TRBJ2-1; possibly TRBD1 or TRBD2 for D (5 bases each). Germline loops: CDR1 SGHDN, CDR2 FVKESK. Trimming left V 0 bases short and J 12 bases short, with 12 bases between. The CDR3 totals 13 residues. CDR3 region: CASSQEPGHGQFF. In DNA form, the CDR3 reads TGTGCCAGCAGCCAAGAACCGGGGCACGGGCAGTTCTTC.

This clonotype appeared many times. The chain employs TRBV6-1 and TRBJ2-7, with D unresolved. CDR3 length: 15 amino acids. V gave up 2 bases and J gave up 2 bases, with 13 bases separating them. Germline V gives CDR1 MNHNS, CDR2 SASEGT. CDR3 nucleotide sequence: TGTGCCAGCAGTGAATTAAGGCAGACCGCCTACGAGCAGTACTTC. It codes for CASSELRQTAYEQYF.

This clonotype was seen at least ten times. The V call is TRBV6-5, the J call TRBJ2-7; a weak D match, TRBD2 (6 bases). This CDR3 contains 13 residues. Germline CDR1 and CDR2: MNHEY and SVGAGI. V lost 7 bases to trimming and J lost 5 bases, with 15 bases between them. The CDR3 loop reads CASKGTGTHEQYF. The DNA of the CDR3 is TGTGCCAGCAAGGGGACCGGGACTCACGAGCAGTACTTC.

This clonotype was found many times. The V call is TRBV27, the J call TRBJ2-3, with TRBD1 matching 8 bases. This CDR3 comprises 18 residues. Germline CDR1 is MNHEY and CDR2 is SMNVEV (reference sequence). V lost 5 bases and J lost 4; bases outside the gene matches: 17. CDR3 sequence (DNA): TGTGCCAGCAGTCTCCTAATAGTGTCAGGGGGCGGCGCAGATACGCAGTATTTT. Translated, it gives CASSLLIVSGGGADTQYF.

In its sample, this clonotype was seen a few times. The J gene is TRBJ1-1, the V gene TRBV2; 7 positions agree with TRBD1. From germline, CDR1 is SNHLY and CDR2 FYNNEI. V dropped 6 bases and J dropped 0; count of bases not matched to a gene: 13. There are 17 residues in the CDR3. As DNA, the CDR3 is TGTGCCAGCAGATCTTCTACCGGACAGGTTGTGAACACTGAAGCTTTCTTT. It yields the protein CASRSSTGQVVNTEAFF.

This clonotype showed up many times. The V gene is TRBV6-5, the J gene TRBJ2-5; 8 bases map to TRBD1. V lost 4 bases to trimming and J lost 6 bases; unmatched junction nucleotides: 4. Germline CDR1 and CDR2: MNHEY and SVGAGI. The CDR3 contains 13 residues. The CDR3 sequence is CASSSRTGKTQYF. CDR3 bases: TGTGCCAGCAGTTCCAGGACAGGGAAGACCCAGTACTTC.

This clonotype was seen many times. V usage is TRBV29-1 and J usage is TRBJ1-1; D is uncertain. Germline V CDR1 and CDR2: SQVTM, ANQGSEA. Trimming removed 3 bases at V and 0 bases at J, with 11 bases between. The CDR3 loop spans 14 amino acids. Here the CDR3 DNA reads TGCAGCGTTGATAGCCCGGGCCTGAACACTGAAGCTTTCTTT. Translated: CSVDSPGLNTEAFF.

This clonotype was counted a few times. CDR3 coding DNA: TGTGCCAGCAGTTACACTAGCGGGGGATACGAGCAGTACTTC. Protein product: CASSYTSGGYEQYF. The V call is TRBV6-2 or TRBV6-3, the J call TRBJ2-7; the match to TRBD2 covers 11 bases. Per the germline V gene, CDR1 is MNHEY and CDR2 is SVGEGT. The CDR3 sequence is 14 residues long. V gave up 2 bases and J gave up 4 bases; unmatched junction bases: 1.

This clonotype turned up a few times. CDR3 region: CASSARNRTSNLEAFF. CDR3 DNA: TGTGCCAGCAGCGCCCGGAACAGGACGTCGAACCTTGAAGCTTTCTTT. The chain carries TRBV9 and TRBJ1-1, with a weak D call TRBD1 (5 bases). CDR3 length equals 16 residues. Germline values: CDR1 SGDLS, CDR2 YYNGEE. V lost 3 bases to trimming and J lost 7 bases, with 22 bases between them. The entire variable domain, with the rest obtained from reference TRBV9 and TRBJ1-1, is as follows: DSGVTQTPKHLITATGQRVTLRCSPRSGDLSVYWYQQSLDQGLQFLIQYYNGEERAKGNILERFSAQQFPDLHSELNLSSLELGDSALYFCASSARNRTSNLEAFFGQGTRLTVV.

Notes on this clonotype: Here the CDR3 omits its conserved ending phenylalanine or tryptophan, so a read error is the likely source. The chain recombines TRBV7-9 with TRBJ2-5; D gene uncertain. This CDR3 is 11 amino acids long. V dropped 4 bases and J dropped 7 bases, with 7 bases sitting between them. Germline lookup yields CDR1 SEHNR and CDR2 FQNEAQ (reference sequence). The CDR3 DNA sequence: TGTGCCAGCAGCTCCCGTGGGACCCAGTACTCC. As protein: CASSSRGTQYS.

The J gene is TRBJ2-1, the V gene TRBV7-6, with TRBD1 identical over 7 bases. CDR1 and CDR2 (germline): SGHVS, FNYEAQ. This CDR3 has 13 amino acids. V lost 4 bases to trimming and J lost 6 bases; unmatched junction nucleotides: 3. CDR3 sequence: CASSWGTANEQFF. The CDR3, as DNA: TGTGCCAGCAGCTGGGGGACAGCCAATGAGCAGTTCTTC. The whole variable domain, filled in from reference TRBV7-6 and TRBJ2-1, reads GAGVSQSPRYKVTKRGQDVALRCDPISGHVSLYWYRQALGQGPEFLTYFNYEAQQDKSGLPNDRFSAERPEGSISTLTIQRTEQRDSAMYRCASSWGTANEQFFGPGTRLTVL.

As concerns this clonotype: The junction departs from germline at one end; a sequencing error may be responsible. The chain carries TRBV12-3 or TRBV12-4 and TRBJ2-5; D perhaps matches TRBD2 (5 bases). This CDR3 is 16 amino acids long. CDR3 in DNA: TGTACCAGCAGCTTAGCCCACTCGTTAAGCGGAGAGACCCAGTACTTC. It specifies CTSSLAHSLSGETQYF.

Points on this clonotype: Possible read error: a much larger clone is one base away. The rearrangement links TRBV5-3 to TRBJ2-7; perhaps TRBD1 as D (6 bases). TRBV5-3 is marked as an open reading frame, function uncertain. The V end was cut by 8 bases, the J end by 2 bases, with 20 bases between. The CDR3 covers 15 residues. CDR3 bases: TGTGCCAGCAGCCCCGGACAGCCTGCGACCTACGAGCAGTACTTC. Translation: CASSPGQPATYEQYF.

This clonotype occurred a few times. The rearrangement uses TRBV4-3 and TRBJ1-1, with D possibly being TRBD1 (5 bases). CDR1 is LGHNA, CDR2 YSLEER, per germline. This CDR3 comprises 14 residues. V was trimmed by 4 bases and J by 1 base, leaving 10 bases between them. CDR3 region: CASSPATGNTEAFF. In nucleotides, the CDR3 is TGCGCCAGCAGCCCCGCAACAGGGAACACTGAAGCTTTCTTT.